The 2 T cell receptor beta chains given below trace back to one sample, sequenced in a study of blood T cell repertoires in COVID-19. Generated by immunoSEQ multiplex PCR, the TCRdb table keeps only in-frame clones and is missing some. The sample has 210,000 or so clones, under 90% seen once. The sequenced sample was peripheral blood. The receptors originated from a woman older than 75 with COVID-19, enrolled during active disease.

This rearrangement joins TRBV5-4 to TRBJ2-3; 10 bases line up with TRBD2. The trim removed 2 bases at V and 5 bases at J, leaving 5 bases unmatched. Per the germline V gene, CDR1 is SGHNT and CDR2 is YYREEE (reference sequence). The CDR3 loop spans 15 amino acids. The CDR3 loop reads CASSFPSGGGDTQYF. The DNA for the CDR3 is TGTGCCAGCAGCTTCCCTAGCGGGGGCGGAGATACGCAGTATTTT.

The genes are TRBV3-1 (or the pseudogene TRBV3-2) and TRBJ2-7; TRBD1 might be the D (5 bases). Germline V gene lookup returns CDR1 LGHDT and CDR2 YNNKEL (reference sequence). Trimming removed 1 base at V and 6 bases at J, with 19 bases between. CDR3 length equals 16 residues. The DNA of the CDR3 is TGTGCCAGCAGCCAAGTCTCCAGGGCGCAAATCGGCGAGCAGTACTTC. This gives the protein CASSQVSRAQIGEQYF.